Below are 29 T cell receptor beta chains sequenced from a single sample in a study of T-cell memory formation after mild COVID-19. TCRdb independently ran MiXCR on the 5' RACE reads; one entry per CDR3 protein. Of more than 200,000 distinct CDR3 sequences in the sample, less than 20% were seen once. Specimen: PBMCs or a T cell subset sorted from them (not recorded which). These receptor sequences come from a man aged 18 to 29 who had mild COVID-19 (a few samples of this study predate the infection). Cell type and time point are not known.

This clonotype has only a few counts. This chain uses TRBV7-2 with TRBJ2-1; weak D call: TRBD1 (6 bases). This CDR3 region has 15 residues. Trimming took 5 bases from V and 0 from J, leaving 11 bases between them. Germline V lookup: CDR1 SGHTA, CDR2 FQGNSA. The CDR3 here is CASSPGHRSYNEQFF. DNA of the CDR3: TGTGCCAGCAGCCCGGGACACCGCTCCTACAATGAGCAGTTCTTC.

The J gene is TRBJ2-1, the V gene TRBV28; D not resolved. Trimming left V 2 bases short and J 10 bases short, with 12 bases between. Germline-derived CDR1 and CDR2 are MDHEN and SYDVKM. The CDR3 is 13 amino acids. The CDR3 spells CASSLPVRREQFF. CDR3 nucleotides: TGTGCCAGCAGTTTACCTGTGAGAAGGGAGCAGTTCTTC. Looking up the rest from reference TRBV28 and TRBJ2-1 gives the full variable domain: DVKVTQSSRYLVKRTGEKVFLECVQDMDHENMFWYRQDPGLGLRLIYFSYDVKMKEKGDIPEGYSVSREKKERFSLILESASTNQTSMYLCASSLPVRREQFFGPGTRLTVL.

V gene TRBV11-1 combines with J gene TRBJ2-5; D perhaps matches TRBD2 (5 bases). CDR1 and CDR2 (germline): SGHAT, FQDESV (reference sequence). The CDR3 is made up of 14 amino acids. The V gene lost 4 bases and the J gene lost 1 base, with 10 bases spanning the gap. The CDR3 reads CASSSWRSQETQYF. CDR3 nucleotide sequence: TGTGCCAGCAGCTCCTGGAGGTCCCAAGAGACCCAGTACTTC. The complete variable domain, with remaining parts taken from reference TRBV11-1 and TRBJ2-5, reads EAEVAQSPRYKITEKSQAVAFWCDPISGHATLYWYRQILGQGPELLVQFQDESVVDDSQLPKDRFSAERLKGVDSTLKIQPAELGDSAMYLCASSSWRSQETQYFGPGTRLLVL.

The rearrangement uses TRBV10-3 and TRBJ2-5; 10 bases line up with TRBD2. After removal of 0 bases from V and 7 bases from J, the junction contained 5 bases not matched to a gene. CDR3 length equals 15 residues. In germline, CDR1 is ENHRY, CDR2 SYGVKD. The CDR3 loop is CAISESSGGAGTQYF. The CDR3 DNA follows: TGTGCCATCAGTGAGTCGAGCGGGGGGGCCGGGACCCAGTACTTC.

This clonotype was observed a few times. The chain employs TRBV6-2 or TRBV6-3 and TRBJ1-5; D gene unclear. The germline CDR1 and CDR2 sequences are MNHEY and SVGEGT. Trimming stripped 4 bases from V and 5 bases from J, with 6 bases between. The CDR3 is 12 amino acids. For the CDR3, the DNA is TGTGCCAGCAGTTCGACCTATCAGCCCCAGCATTTT. Translating gives CASSSTYQPQHF.

This chain links TRBV7-2 with TRBJ2-7, with D uncertain. Germline CDR1 reads SGHTA; CDR2 reads FQGNSA. Trimming removed 2 bases at V and 1 base at J, with 18 bases between. The CDR3 runs 17 residues. The CDR3 here is CASSLSSRVRNSYEQYF. The CDR3 DNA sequence: TGTGCCAGCAGCTTATCTTCGAGAGTCAGAAATTCCTACGAGCAGTACTTC. The full variable domain, completed using reference TRBV7-2 and TRBJ2-7, is GAGVSQSPSNKVTEKGKDVELRCDPISGHTALYWYRQSLGQGLEFLIYFQGNSAPDKSGLPSDRFSAERTGGSVSTLTIQRTQQEDSAVYLCASSLSSRVRNSYEQYFGPGTRLTVT.

This clonotype has only a few counts. The chain employs TRBV4-3 and TRBJ1-2; D perhaps matches TRBD1 (5 bases). The CDR3 covers 14 residues. CDR1 is LGHNA, CDR2 YSLEER, per germline. V was clipped by 0 bases and J by 8 bases, with 13 bases between them. CDR3 region: CASSQDPRDPGYTF. Here the CDR3 DNA reads TGCGCCAGCAGCCAAGATCCCCGGGACCCCGGCTACACCTTC.

This clonotype showed up just a few times. The CDR3 here is CAISESNGGRGETQYF. In nucleotides, the CDR3 is TGTGCCATCAGTGAGTCGAACGGTGGTAGGGGAGAGACCCAGTACTTC. The rearrangement joins TRBV10-3 to TRBJ2-5; tentatively, D is TRBD1 (5 bases). The germline V and J ends were trimmed by 0 bases and 4 bases, with 15 bases remaining between them. Germline values: CDR1 ENHRY, CDR2 SYGVKD. CDR3 length: 16 residues.

This clonotype appeared a few times. The gene calls are TRBV27 and TRBJ2-1; D unclear. This CDR3 contains 15 residues. V was cut by 10 bases and J by 7 bases, with 23 bases left in between. CDR1 is MNHEY, CDR2 SMNVEV, per germline (reference sequence). The CDR3 sequence is CATTSRAVVGNEQFF. CDR3 coding DNA: TGTGCCACAACCTCCCGGGCCGTGGTGGGTAATGAGCAGTTCTTC.

The chain joins TRBV3-1 to TRBJ2-1; D gene uncertain. The V gene's germline CDR1 is LGHDT and CDR2 YNNKEL (reference sequence). The length of the CDR3 is 15 residues. V shed 0 bases and J shed 2 bases, with 8 bases lying between them. The CDR3 protein is CASSQDAGPYNEQFF. In nucleotides, the CDR3 is TGTGCCAGCAGCCAAGATGCAGGCCCCTACAATGAGCAGTTCTTC.

V is TRBV20-1 and J is TRBJ1-5, with D maybe TRBD1 (5 bases). The germline V and J ends were trimmed by 6 bases and 1 base, with 10 bases remaining between them. This CDR3 region has 13 residues. In germline, CDR1 is DFQATT, CDR2 SNEGSKA (reference sequence). This chain's CDR3 is CSATGESNQPQHF. CDR3 DNA sequence: TGCAGTGCCACGGGGGAGAGCAATCAGCCCCAGCATTTT.

This clonotype was recorded a few times. The chain is built from TRBV28 and TRBJ1-5; tentatively, D is TRBD1 (5 bases). V was trimmed by 3 bases and J by 7 bases, leaving 13 bases between them. CDR1 MDHEN and CDR2 SYDVKM come from the germline V gene. The CDR3 sequence is 14 residues long. The DNA for the CDR3 is TGTGCCAGCAGTTTGGGGGGTGATAGCCAGCCCCAGCATTTT. Its translation is CASSLGGDSQPQHF.

This clonotype was found a few times. The CDR3 is CASSLAPSGANVLTF. In DNA, the CDR3 is TGCGCCAGCAGCTTGGCACCTTCTGGGGCCAACGTCCTGACTTTC. V gene TRBV5-1 combines with J gene TRBJ2-6; D unclear. The CDR3 is 15 residues long. V gave up 0 bases and J gave up 1 base, with 5 bases separating them. CDR1 SGHRS and CDR2 YFSETQ come from the germline V gene.

This clonotype was recorded a few times. This chain joins TRBV12-3 or TRBV12-4 and TRBJ1-2; D unresolved. V shed 5 bases and J shed 7 bases, with 23 bases lying between them. The CDR3 has 16 amino acids. The DNA of the CDR3 is TGTGCCAGCAGTCGAGCGGCTTCGAACAAACGAAGTGGCTACACCTTC. It encodes CASSRAASNKRSGYTF.

This clonotype was counted a few times. The rearrangement links TRBV5-1 to TRBJ1-4, with TRBD1 matching over 7 bases. Germline V gene data show CDR1 as SGHRS and CDR2 as YFSETQ. This CDR3 is built from 14 residues. Germline trimming cut 4 bases from V and 6 bases from J; bases unmatched to any gene: 6. The CDR3 nucleotides are TGCGCCAGCAGCACCGGGACAGAACATGAAAAACTGTTTTTT. Its translation: CASSTGTEHEKLFF.

The chain combines TRBV5-1 with TRBJ1-1; D is possibly TRBD1 (6 bases). The CDR3 sequence is 16 residues long. Trimming removed 1 base from V and 2 bases from J, with 15 bases in between. Germline loops: CDR1 SGHRS, CDR2 YFSETQ. CDR3 DNA sequence: TGCGCCAGCAGCTTGTTCGGGACAAGGCAAAACACTGAAGCTTTCTTT. Residues: CASSLFGTRQNTEAFF.

This clonotype was detected ten times or more. The chain carries TRBV29-1 and TRBJ1-4, with D tentatively TRBD1 (5 bases). The CDR3 extends over 13 amino acids. The germline V and J ends were trimmed by 1 base and 8 bases, with 11 bases remaining between them. The germline gives CDR1 SQVTM, CDR2 ANQGSEA. The chain's CDR3 is CSVEAGLGEKLFF. The CDR3 nucleotides are TGCAGCGTTGAAGCAGGGCTTGGAGAAAAACTGTTTTTT.

This clonotype was counted between two and nine times. The V and J genes are TRBV4-2 and TRBJ2-5; the match to TRBD2 covers 8 bases. Germline CDR1 LGHNA, CDR2 YNFKEQ. V lost 0 bases and J lost 2; bases outside the gene matches: 11. The CDR3 runs to 18 residues. The CDR3 DNA follows: TGTGCCAGCAGCCAAGATCCCTCTCGCGGGGGGTTGCAAGAGACCCAGTACTTC. It translates to CASSQDPSRGGLQETQYF.

The J gene is TRBJ2-2, the V gene TRBV18, with 7 bases that match TRBD1. The germline gives CDR1 KGHSH, CDR2 LQKENI. V was clipped by 3 bases and J by 5 bases; unmatched bases: 3. The CDR3 extends over 14 amino acids. As DNA, the CDR3 is TGTGCCAGCTCACCCGACAGGGCGACCGGGGAGCTGTTTTTT. Residues: CASSPDRATGELFF.

This clonotype came up a few times. This chain connects TRBV2 to TRBJ2-7; TRBD2 matches at 11 bases. The V gene end was trimmed by 4 bases and the J gene end by 0 bases; junction bases not matched to a gene: 2. This CDR3 is 15 amino acids long. Germline CDR1 and CDR2: SNHLY and FYNNEI. The CDR3 nucleotides are TGTGCCAGCAGTGGGCTAGCGGGGGGCTCCTACGAGCAGTACTTC. It specifies CASSGLAGGSYEQYF.

By its share, this clonotype is medium-sized (0.01 to 0.1%). V usage is TRBV3-1 and J usage is TRBJ1-6; D may be TRBD1 (5 bases). The CDR3 spans 14 residues. V shed 7 bases and J shed 7 bases, with 14 bases lying between them. CDR1 and CDR2 from the germline V gene are LGHDT and YNNKEL (reference sequence). The CDR3 sequence: CASTPGRGNSPLHF. The CDR3 coding sequence is TGTGCCAGCACCCCGGGACGGGGGAATTCACCCCTCCACTTT.

The chain has TRBV28 and TRBJ1-5, with D perhaps matching TRBD1 (5 bases). This CDR3 is 15 amino acids long. V dropped 1 base and J dropped 2 bases, with 9 bases sitting between them. CDR1 is MDHEN and CDR2 is SYDVKM in the germline V gene. CDR3 DNA: TGTGCCAGCAGTTTATTCGGGACCGGCAATCAGCCCCAGCATTTT. It codes for CASSLFGTGNQPQHF.

The CDR3 bases are TGCAGTGCTAGACCCAGGGGGACTAATGAAAAACTGTTTTTT. This translates into CSARPRGTNEKLFF. The chain is built from TRBV20-1 and TRBJ1-4; 7 nucleotides agree with TRBD1. After removal of 2 bases from V and 2 bases from J, the junction contained 2 bases not matched to a gene. The CDR3 length is 14 residues. The germline V gene has CDR1 DFQATT and CDR2 SNEGSKA (reference sequence).

This clonotype showed up many times. The rearrangement joins TRBV14 to TRBJ1-2; 9 bases map to TRBD1. V lost 5 bases, J lost 2 bases, and 0 bases stayed unmatched. The CDR3 totals 13 residues. Germline CDR1 reads SGHDN; CDR2 reads FVKESK. For the CDR3, the DNA is TGTGCCAGCAGCGGGACAGGGAACTATGGCTACACCTTC. Translating it yields CASSGTGNYGYTF.

V and J are TRBV12-3 or TRBV12-4 and TRBJ2-1; 7 bases agree with TRBD1. The ends lost 10 bases at V and 6 bases at J; junction bases unmatched: 15. The CDR3 consists of 15 residues. DNA for the CDR3: TGTGCCACCAGGGCCCGACAGGGAAGAGGCAATGAGCAGTTCTTC. Translation: CATRARQGRGNEQFF.

This clonotype has a handful of counts. This rearrangement joins TRBV12-3 or TRBV12-4 to TRBJ2-3, with D possibly TRBD2 on 5 matching bases. The CDR3 runs 16 residues. Deletions cut 5 bases from V and 0 bases from J, with 15 bases between. In nucleotides, the CDR3 is TGTGCCAGCAGTCTCCTAGCTTCCCTTAGCACAGATACGCAGTATTTT. Translated, it gives CASSLLASLSTDTQYF.

The chain combines TRBV14 with TRBJ1-1; no clear D gene. V was shortened by 4 bases and J by 0 bases, with 9 bases between the two germline ends. The CDR3 contains 14 residues. Germline CDR1 reads SGHDN; CDR2 reads FVKESK. The CDR3 nucleotides are TGTGCCAGCAGCCGACAATCGATGAACACTGAAGCTTTCTTT. Translating it yields CASSRQSMNTEAFF.

V gene TRBV9 combines with J gene TRBJ2-2; TRBD2 is a possible D gene (5 bases). Germline assignment: CDR1 SGDLS and CDR2 YYNGEE. V was shortened by 0 bases and J by 4 bases, with 10 bases between the two germline ends. The CDR3 spans 15 residues. The CDR3 spells CASSVASSGTGELFF. The CDR3 DNA follows: TGTGCCAGCAGCGTAGCTTCGAGCGGCACCGGGGAGCTGTTTTTT.

The rearrangement joins TRBV3-2 to TRBJ1-1; the table's D call, TRBD1, was not checked against the DNA. TRBV3-2 is a documented pseudogene. The CDR3 has 13 amino acids. CDR3 DNA: TGTGCCAGCAGCCAAGCCAGGGGTACTGAAGCTTTCTTT. Translating it yields CASSQARGTEAFF.